This entry describes one T cell receptor (beta chain). V was cut by 5 bases and J by 3 bases, with 17 bases left in between. The CDR3 extends over 16 amino acids. Germline V gives CDR1 KGHSH, CDR2 LQKENI. The data originate from a study of blood T cell repertoires in COVID-19. At the level of the study: The study drew acute and convalescent COVID-19 samples from the United States, Italy and Spain.

Only in-frame clones appear in the TCRdb table, and some are missing; sequencing was by immunoSEQ multiplex PCR. The sample carries under 350,000 clones, around 86% recorded once. This receptor was taken from a young man with active or convalescent COVID-19. This chain connects TRBV18 to TRBJ2-1; maybe TRBD2 (6 bases). Material: peripheral blood. The CDR3 loop reads CASSFSNSGIYNEQFF. The CDR3 DNA follows: TGTGCCAGCTCATTTTCTAATAGCGGAATCTACAATGAGCAGTTCTTC.